This T cell receptor beta chain is drawn from a study of blood T cell repertoires in COVID-19. Study background: Samples representing acute and convalescent COVID-19 were sourced from the United States, Italy and Spain. The analysed material was cDNA or gDNA that came from T cells, B-cell-depleted T cells, or PBMCs.

This clone has ten or more counts. Source study methods: How many nucleated cells were present was estimated from reference gene primer amplification. The protocol was immunoSEQ multiplex PCR, while the TCRdb copy is restricted to in-frame clones and leaves out a portion. The V and J calls and clone size come from that table; D and trimming were worked out from the DNA. The profile covers about 110,000 clones, with roughly 75% appearing a single time and less than 5% taken by the ten largest. The V gene's germline CDR1 is SGHRS and CDR2 YFSETQ. V dropped 0 bases and J dropped 0 bases, with 7 bases sitting between them. The CDR3 is 15 residues long.

This chain uses TRBV5-1 with TRBJ1-3; D ambiguous. The source is a human donor in a cohort sampled during active or convalescent COVID-19. Sequencing input: peripheral blood. For the CDR3, the DNA is TGCGCCAGCAGCTTGGATGGGAGCTCTGGAAACACCATATATTTT. Amino acids: CASSLDGSSGNTIYF.